A selection of T cell receptor beta chains follows, all from one sample in a study of blood T cell repertoires in COVID-19. The method was immunoSEQ multiplex PCR; TCRdb's version includes in-frame clones alone and lacks a portion of them. Seen here are roughly 390,000 clones, around 85% observed once, and the top ten hold roughly 3.6%. The specimen was peripheral blood. These receptors all stem from a woman aged 18-29 years with acute or convalescent COVID-19. Each CDR3 is given with its conserved first and last residue. D genes are given only for firm matches. Size is stated for part of the rows, as once, few or many counts, or as a class when the clone is expanded.

>TRBV6-5|-|TRBJ2-7|few
TGTGCCAGCAGTTTATTTTCAGGGGGAGGTTCCTACGAGCAGTACTTC
CASSLFSGGGSYEQYF
>TRBV12-1|-|TRBJ1-5|-
TGTGCCAGCAGACAGGGTAATCAGCCCCAGCATTTT
CASRQGNQPQHF
>TRBV19|TRBD2|TRBJ2-1|-
TGTGCCAGTAGTTTGGTTTCAGCGGGAGTCACGGGTACTGAGCAGTTCTTC
CASSLVSAGVTGTEQFF
>TRBV29-1|-|TRBJ1-2|-
TGCAGCGTTGGACAGAGCTATGGCTACACCTTC
CSVGQSYGYTF
>TRBV20-1|TRBD1|TRBJ2-5|-
TGCAGTGCTAGTCGACAGGGGCAAGAGACCCAGTACTTC
CSASRQGQETQYF
>TRBV7-3|-|TRBJ2-5|-
TGTGCCAGCAGCTTAACGAGGGAGACCCAGTACTTC
CASSLTRETQYF
>TRBV6-2/TRBV6-3|-|TRBJ1-4|-
TGTGCCAGCAGTTACTCGAAGCAGGGTTTGTATGGTGAAAAACTGTTTTTT
CASSYSKQGLYGEKLFF
>TRBV12-3/TRBV12-4|-|TRBJ2-1|-
TGTGCCAGCAGTTCCGGGGATGAGCAGTTCTTC
CASSSGDEQFF
>TRBV28|-|TRBJ1-1|once
TGTGCCAGCAGTCCCAGGGGTGGCACTGAAGCTTTCTTT
CASSPRGGTEAFF
>TRBV7-9|TRBD2|TRBJ2-3|-
TGTGCCAGCAGCTCAGGACTAGTAGATACGCAGTATTTT
CASSSGLVDTQYF
>TRBV6-5|TRBD2|TRBJ2-7|-
TGTGCCAGCAGTTCCGGGGGGGGCGGGAGAAAAAGCGAGCAGTACTTC
CASSSGGGGRKSEQYF
>TRBV3-1/TRBV3-2|TRBD1|TRBJ2-2|-
TGTGCCAGCAGGGGCGGACAGGGTCCCGGGGAGCTGTTTTTT
CASRGGQGPGELFF
>TRBV3-1/TRBV3-2|TRBD1|TRBJ2-2|many
TGTGCCAGCAGTCAACAGGGGGCCGGGGAGCTGTTTTTT
CASSQQGAGELFF
>TRBV7-2|-|TRBJ1-5|-
TGTGCCAGCAGCTTATACATGGGAGATCAGCCCCAGCATTTT
CASSLYMGDQPQHF
>TRBV10-3|TRBD2|TRBJ2-7|-
TGTGCCATCAGTGAGTCGTGGCTAGCGGGGGCCCCGCACTTC
CAISESWLAGAPHF
>TRBV28|-|TRBJ1-2|-
TGTGCCAGCAGTTTAGGAGGGTTCGACGGCTACACCTTC
CASSLGGFDGYTF
>TRBV28|-|TRBJ2-2|-
TGTGCCAGCAGTTTTAGCCAGGGAAGCGGGGAGCTGTTTTTT
CASSFSQGSGELFF
>TRBV6-5|TRBD2|TRBJ2-1|-
TGTGCCAGCAGTTCCGGGACTAGCGGATACAATGAGCAGTTCTTC
CASSSGTSGYNEQFF